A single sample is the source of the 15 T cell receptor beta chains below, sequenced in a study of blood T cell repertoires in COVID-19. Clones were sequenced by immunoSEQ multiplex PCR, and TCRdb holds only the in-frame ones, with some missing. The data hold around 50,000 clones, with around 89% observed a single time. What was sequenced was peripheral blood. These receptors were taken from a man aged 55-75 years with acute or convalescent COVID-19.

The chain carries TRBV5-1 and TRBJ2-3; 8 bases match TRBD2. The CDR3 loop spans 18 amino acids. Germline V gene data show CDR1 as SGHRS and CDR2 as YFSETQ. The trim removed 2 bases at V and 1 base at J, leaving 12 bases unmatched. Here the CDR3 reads CASSFTPQRELGTDTQYF. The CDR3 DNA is TGCGCCAGCAGCTTTACCCCTCAGCGGGAGTTGGGCACAGATACGCAGTATTTT.

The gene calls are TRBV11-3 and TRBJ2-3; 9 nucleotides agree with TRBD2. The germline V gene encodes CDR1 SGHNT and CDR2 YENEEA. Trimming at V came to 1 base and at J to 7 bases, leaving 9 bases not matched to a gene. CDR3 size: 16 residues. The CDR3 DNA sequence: TGTGCCAGCAGCTTAGTACTAGCGGGTACGAATTATACGCAGTATTTT. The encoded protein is CASSLVLAGTNYTQYF. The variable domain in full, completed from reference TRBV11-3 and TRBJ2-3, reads EAGVVQSPRYKIIEKKQPVAFWCNPISGHNTLYWYLQNLGQGPELLIRYENEEAVDDSQLPKDRFSAERLKGVDSTLKIQPAELGDSAVYLCASSLVLAGTNYTQYFGPGTRLTVL.

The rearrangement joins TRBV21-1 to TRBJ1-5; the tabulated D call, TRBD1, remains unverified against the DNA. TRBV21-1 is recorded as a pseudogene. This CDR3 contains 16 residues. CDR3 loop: CASSGPQGGGNQPQHF. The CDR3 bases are TGTGCCAGCAGCGGACCACAGGGTGGGGGCAATCAGCCCCAGCATTTT.

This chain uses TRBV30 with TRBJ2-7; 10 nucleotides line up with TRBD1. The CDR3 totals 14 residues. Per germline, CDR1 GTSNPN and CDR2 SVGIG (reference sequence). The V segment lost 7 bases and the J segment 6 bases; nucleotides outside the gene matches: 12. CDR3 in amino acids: CASPGLGQGGEQYF. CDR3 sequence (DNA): TGTGCCTCCCCGGGGTTAGGACAGGGGGGCGAGCAGTACTTC.

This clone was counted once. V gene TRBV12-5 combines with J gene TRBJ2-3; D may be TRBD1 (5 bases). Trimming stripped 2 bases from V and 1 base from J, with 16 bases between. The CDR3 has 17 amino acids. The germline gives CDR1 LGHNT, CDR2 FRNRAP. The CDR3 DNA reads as TGTGCTAGTGGTTTGACCTTCGGACAAATAGGCACAGATACGCAGTATTTT. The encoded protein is CASGLTFGQIGTDTQYF.

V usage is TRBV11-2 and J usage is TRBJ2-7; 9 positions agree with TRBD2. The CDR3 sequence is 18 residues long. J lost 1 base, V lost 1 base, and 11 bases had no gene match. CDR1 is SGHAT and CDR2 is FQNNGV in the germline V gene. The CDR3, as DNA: TGTGCCAGCAGCTTAGCTAGCGGGATGCTTTTTGGATCCTACGAGCAGTACTTC. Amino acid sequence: CASSLASGMLFGSYEQYF.

The CDR3 nucleotides are TGTGCCAGCAGTGAGACGGGTTTTCGGCCCCAGCATTTT. Its protein product is CASSETGFRPQHF. The J gene is TRBJ1-5, the V gene TRBV2; D gene ambiguous. The CDR3 has 13 residues. Deletions cut 3 bases from V and 9 bases from J, with 12 bases between. Germline V CDR1 and CDR2: SNHLY, FYNNEI.

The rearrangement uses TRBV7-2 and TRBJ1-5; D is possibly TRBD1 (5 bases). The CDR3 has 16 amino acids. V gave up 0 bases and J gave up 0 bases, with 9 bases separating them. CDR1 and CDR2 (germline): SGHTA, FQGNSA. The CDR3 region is CASSLAGGYSNQPQHF. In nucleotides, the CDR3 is TGTGCCAGCAGCTTAGCCGGGGGATATAGCAATCAGCCCCAGCATTTT.

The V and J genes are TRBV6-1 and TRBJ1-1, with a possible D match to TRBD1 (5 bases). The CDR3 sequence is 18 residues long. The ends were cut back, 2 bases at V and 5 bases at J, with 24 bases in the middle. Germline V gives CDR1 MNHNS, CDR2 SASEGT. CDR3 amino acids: CASSEFPGKASTMTEAFF. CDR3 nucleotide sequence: TGTGCCAGCAGTGAATTCCCAGGGAAGGCGTCAACAATGACTGAAGCTTTCTTT.

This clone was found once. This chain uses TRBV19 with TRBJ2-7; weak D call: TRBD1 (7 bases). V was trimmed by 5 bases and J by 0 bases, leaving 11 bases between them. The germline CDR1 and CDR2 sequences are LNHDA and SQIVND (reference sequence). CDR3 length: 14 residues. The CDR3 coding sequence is TGTGCCAGTAGTCCTCAGGGGGGCTCCTACGAGCAGTACTTC. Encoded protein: CASSPQGGSYEQYF.

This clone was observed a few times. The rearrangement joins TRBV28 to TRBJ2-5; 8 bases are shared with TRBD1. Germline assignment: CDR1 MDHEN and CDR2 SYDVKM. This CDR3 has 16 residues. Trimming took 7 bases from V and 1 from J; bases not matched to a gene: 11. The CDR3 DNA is TGTGCCAGCACCCCCCGGACAGGGAGGTTCCAAGAGACCCAGTACTTC. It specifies CASTPRTGRFQETQYF.

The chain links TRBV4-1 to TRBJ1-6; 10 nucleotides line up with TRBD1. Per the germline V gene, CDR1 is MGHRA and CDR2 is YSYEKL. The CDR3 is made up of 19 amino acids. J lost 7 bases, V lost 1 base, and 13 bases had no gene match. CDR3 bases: TGCGCCAGCAGCCAAGGGCCGGGAGGGAGGACAGGGGGGAATTCACCCCTCCACTTT. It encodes CASSQGPGGRTGGNSPLHF.

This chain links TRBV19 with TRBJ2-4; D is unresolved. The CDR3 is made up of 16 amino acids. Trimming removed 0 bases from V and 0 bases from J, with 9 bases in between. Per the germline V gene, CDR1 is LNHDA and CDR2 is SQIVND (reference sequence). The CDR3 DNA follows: TGTGCCAGTAGTATAGATAAGCCGGGAGCCAAAAACATTCAGTACTTC. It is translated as CASSIDKPGAKNIQYF.

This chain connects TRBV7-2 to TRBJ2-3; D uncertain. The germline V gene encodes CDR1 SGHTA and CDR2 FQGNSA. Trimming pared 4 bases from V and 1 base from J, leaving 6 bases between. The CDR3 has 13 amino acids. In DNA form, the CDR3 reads TGTGCCAGCAGCTCCCCGGGCACAGATACGCAGTATTTT. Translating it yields CASSSPGTDTQYF.

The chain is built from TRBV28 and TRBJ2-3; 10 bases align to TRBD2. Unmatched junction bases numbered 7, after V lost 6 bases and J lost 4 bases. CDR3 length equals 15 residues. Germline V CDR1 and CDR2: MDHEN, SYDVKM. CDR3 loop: CASRSGRASADTQYF. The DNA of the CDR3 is TGTGCCAGCAGAAGCGGGAGGGCCAGCGCAGATACGCAGTATTTT.